These 24 T cell receptor beta chains were sequenced from one sample in a study of graft-versus-host responses after intestinal transplantation. Profiled with immunoSEQ multiplex PCR; TCRdb holds only in-frame clones, not every one. The sample includes 57,000 or so clones, under 95% of them seen just once. The specimen comprised PBMCs, sampled roughly 120 days after intestinal transplantation. The receptors derive from a human patient who received an intestinal transplant, so some T cells may come from the graft donor.

V and J are TRBV6-1 and TRBJ2-7, with 8 nucleotides matching TRBD2. Germline V lookup: CDR1 MNHNS, CDR2 SASEGT. The V and J ends lost 2 bases and 5 bases, in that order; junction bases with no gene match: 17. CDR3 size: 18 residues. The CDR3 bases are TGTGCCAGCAGTGAACCGGGACTAGGTTTCCGAGATAAGGACGAGCAGTACTTC. Its translation is CASSEPGLGFRDKDEQYF.

The chain carries TRBV2 and TRBJ1-5; tentatively, D is TRBD1 (5 bases). There are 12 residues in the CDR3. Trimming took 7 bases from V and 5 from J, leaving 9 bases between them. Germline CDR1 and CDR2: SNHLY and FYNNEI. The CDR3 sequence is CASTGSDQPQHF. The CDR3 coding sequence is TGTGCCAGCACAGGGTCGGATCAGCCCCAGCATTTT.

The genes are TRBV5-1 and TRBJ1-2; 8 bases agree with TRBD1. Per the germline V gene, CDR1 is SGHRS and CDR2 is YFSETQ. Trimming at V came to 3 bases and at J to 0 bases, leaving 19 bases not matched to a gene. The CDR3 spans 20 residues. This CDR3 reads CASSSNSGTGGRVSNYGYTF. The CDR3 coding sequence is TGCGCCAGCAGCTCAAACTCCGGGACAGGTGGAAGAGTCTCTAACTATGGCTACACCTTC.

A remark on this clone: The sample has other DNA sequences that encode this CDR3 too. This chain joins TRBV4-1 and TRBJ2-2; 13 positions agree with TRBD2. Germline V gene lookup returns CDR1 MGHRA and CDR2 YSYEKL. This CDR3 comprises 17 residues. Trimming removed 0 bases from V and 5 bases from J; junction bases left unmatched: 3. The DNA for the CDR3 is TGCGCCAGCAGCCAAGAGGGACTAGCGGGATTAACCGGGGAGCTGTTTTTT. This translates into CASSQEGLAGLTGELFF.

The chain recombines TRBV6-6 with TRBJ1-2; D is undetermined. The germline CDR1 and CDR2 sequences are MNHNY and SVGAGI (reference sequence). Trimming removed 11 bases from V and 0 bases from J, with 10 bases in between. The CDR3 runs 12 residues. CDR3 amino acids: CAADGPNYGYTF. DNA of the CDR3: TGTGCCGCTGACGGACCTAACTATGGCTACACCTTC.

This rearrangement joins TRBV19 to TRBJ1-6; possibly TRBD1 for D (6 bases). Germline assignment: CDR1 LNHDA and CDR2 SQIVND (reference sequence). Trimming removed 1 base at V and 8 bases at J, with 12 bases between. The CDR3 is made up of 15 amino acids. The CDR3 DNA sequence: TGTGCCAGTAGTATAGCTCCAGGGGAGCATTCACCCCTCCACTTT. Protein: CASSIAPGEHSPLHF.

The CDR3 is CASSFGTGRREQYF. The CDR3 DNA sequence: TGTGCCAGCAGTTTTGGGACAGGGAGGCGCGAGCAGTACTTC. This chain links TRBV27 with TRBJ2-7; 9 nucleotides agree with TRBD1. The CDR3 loop spans 14 amino acids. Germline CDR1 reads MNHEY; CDR2 reads SMNVEV (reference sequence). V dropped 3 bases and J dropped 6; count of bases not matched to a gene: 6.

This clone was seen a few times. The chain joins TRBV6-5 to TRBJ1-1; TRBD1 is a possible D gene (6 bases). The CDR3 is 15 residues long. Germline CDR1 reads MNHEY; CDR2 reads SVGAGI. V was pared by 0 bases and J by 0 bases, with 8 bases between. Here the CDR3 DNA reads TGTGCCAGCAGTTACTCCGGGACAATGAACACTGAAGCTTTCTTT. Protein sequence: CASSYSGTMNTEAFF.

This chain joins TRBV19 and TRBJ2-1, with D unresolved. Germline CDR1 reads LNHDA; CDR2 reads SQIVND (reference sequence). The CDR3 is made up of 13 amino acids. V lost 10 bases and J 7 bases, leaving 17 bases between the germline ends. The CDR3 reads CATRTIGTNEQFF. The DNA of the CDR3 is TGTGCCACCCGGACCATTGGAACAAATGAGCAGTTCTTC.

The chain is built from TRBV28 and TRBJ2-7; 7 bases align to TRBD2. V trimming: 2 bases; J trimming: 3 bases; junction bases outside the gene matches: 4. Germline assignment: CDR1 MDHEN and CDR2 SYDVKM. The CDR3 contains 14 residues. This CDR3 is CASSLPGRNYEQYF. DNA of the CDR3: TGTGCCAGCAGTTTACCCGGGAGGAACTACGAGCAGTACTTC.

The genes are TRBV2 and TRBJ1-2; perhaps TRBD1 as D (6 bases). V was shortened by 9 bases and J by 8 bases, with 16 bases between the two germline ends. In germline, CDR1 is SNHLY, CDR2 FYNNEI. The CDR3 has 12 residues. The chain's CDR3 is CASHRAAWGYTF. For the CDR3, the DNA is TGTGCCAGTCACAGGGCCGCTTGGGGCTACACCTTC.

This clone was seen once. The chain carries TRBV27 and TRBJ1-5, with a tentative D call TRBD1 (5 bases). Between the trimmed V and J ends, which lost 6 bases and 7 bases, there was a span of 13 bases. CDR1 is MNHEY and CDR2 is SMNVEV in the germline V gene (reference sequence). The length of the CDR3 is 13 residues. The CDR3 loop is CASSPTGGQPQHF. CDR3 bases: TGTGCCAGCAGCCCAACAGGAGGACAGCCCCAGCATTTT.

V and J are TRBV2 and TRBJ2-5; maybe TRBD1 (5 bases). Between the trimmed V and J ends, which lost 1 base and 5 bases, there was a span of 8 bases. CDR1 and CDR2 (germline): SNHLY, FYNNEI. This CDR3 comprises 13 residues. Here the CDR3 reads CASSEGGWETQYF. The CDR3 DNA follows: TGTGCCAGCAGTGAAGGGGGCTGGGAGACCCAGTACTTC.

The chain recombines TRBV7-6 with TRBJ2-1; D gene ambiguous. The CDR3 totals 12 residues. V lost 6 bases to trimming and J lost 9 bases, with 12 bases between them. Germline V gives CDR1 SGHVS, CDR2 FNYEAQ. This chain's CDR3 is CASSLPQGEQFF. The DNA for the CDR3 is TGTGCCAGCAGTTTGCCCCAAGGTGAGCAGTTCTTC.

The chain is built from TRBV28 and TRBJ1-3; no definite D call. This CDR3 contains 16 residues. V gave up 3 bases and J gave up 0 bases, with 12 bases separating them. CDR1 is MDHEN and CDR2 is SYDVKM in the germline V gene. CDR3 coding DNA: TGTGCCAGCAGTTTGAGAGGGTACCCCTCTGGAAACACCATATATTTT. Protein product: CASSLRGYPSGNTIYF. The variable domain in full, with the rest retrieved from reference TRBV28 and TRBJ1-3, is DVKVTQSSRYLVKRTGEKVFLECVQDMDHENMFWYRQDPGLGLRLIYFSYDVKMKEKGDIPEGYSVSREKKERFSLILESASTNQTSMYLCASSLRGYPSGNTIYFGEGSWLTVV.

The chain has TRBV5-1 and TRBJ2-7; D might be TRBD1 (6 bases). Trimming left V 4 bases short and J 3 bases short, with 14 bases between. Germline V gene lookup returns CDR1 SGHRS and CDR2 YFSETQ. The CDR3 loop spans 14 amino acids. CDR3 nucleotides: TGCGCCAGCAGCGCGAGGGACATAGACTACGAGCAGTACTTC. Protein product: CASSARDIDYEQYF.

This chain uses TRBV5-1 with TRBJ2-2; D unresolved. V lost 0 bases, J lost 6 bases, and 6 bases lay in between. The CDR3 is 13 residues long. The V gene's germline CDR1 is SGHRS and CDR2 YFSETQ. CDR3 coding DNA: TGCGCCAGCAGCTTGGGTTCGGCCGGGGAGCTGTTTTTT. Amino acid sequence: CASSLGSAGELFF.

The chain has TRBV6-6 and TRBJ2-3, with 7 bases fitting TRBD1. With V trimmed by 5 bases and J by 0 bases, 8 bases remained unmatched. The length of the CDR3 is 16 residues. Per the germline V gene, CDR1 is MNHNY and CDR2 is SVGAGI (reference sequence). CDR3 nucleotide sequence: TGTGCCAGCAGTAGGGGGCAGTCCACTAGCACAGATACGCAGTATTTT. Protein: CASSRGQSTSTDTQYF.

The chain employs TRBV28 and TRBJ2-7; D possibly matches TRBD1 or TRBD2 (5 bases each). Germline CDR1 reads MDHEN; CDR2 reads SYDVKM. Deletions cut 4 bases from V and 7 bases from J, with 17 bases between. The CDR3 extends over 14 amino acids. CDR3 DNA sequence: TGTGCCAGCAGTTCCCCCGTGGGGGTGGGAGAGCAGTACTTC. Protein sequence: CASSSPVGVGEQYF.

This clone was observed once. This chain links TRBV11-3 with TRBJ1-1; D is unclear. With 3 bases removed from V and 11 bases from J, the gap between germline ends came to 16 bases. Germline V gene lookup returns CDR1 SGHNT and CDR2 YENEEA. The CDR3 is 13 amino acids. The CDR3, as DNA: TGTGCCAGCAGCTTGGTTTCAGGTCCGCCTGCTTTCTTT. Protein sequence: CASSLVSGPPAFF.

V is TRBV11-3 and J is TRBJ1-1, with D possibly TRBD1 on 5 matching bases. The CDR3 runs to 12 residues. Per germline, CDR1 SGHNT and CDR2 YENEEA. Trimming pared 4 bases from V and 9 bases from J, leaving 12 bases between. CDR3: CASSSGTHQAFF. CDR3 DNA sequence: TGTGCCAGCAGCTCGGGGACTCATCAAGCTTTCTTT.

The chain couples TRBV7-2 to TRBJ2-5; TRBD2 is a possible D gene (5 bases). Germline CDR1 is SGHTA and CDR2 is FQGNSA. This CDR3 region has 17 residues. The V gene lost 1 base and the J gene lost 5 bases, with 20 bases spanning the gap. CDR3 DNA: TGTGCCAGCAGCTTAGGATTCCGGGCGGGTCGTTTGGAGACCCAGTACTTC. Its protein is CASSLGFRAGRLETQYF.

The rearrangement uses TRBV7-4 and TRBJ1-5, with a tentative D call TRBD1 (6 bases). The CDR3 extends over 18 amino acids. Trimming stripped 1 base from V and 1 base from J, with 17 bases between. From germline, CDR1 is SGHVT and CDR2 SQSDAQ. The CDR3 DNA reads TGTGCCAGCAGCTTAGTCAGCCCCACGACAGGCAGCAATCAGCCCCAGCATTTT. Translated: CASSLVSPTTGSNQPQHF.

The V call is TRBV5-4, the J call TRBJ2-7; D perhaps matches TRBD2 (5 bases). Germline V gene lookup returns CDR1 SGHNT and CDR2 YYREEE (reference sequence). The CDR3 is 14 residues long. The ends were cut back, 7 bases at V and 7 bases at J, with 21 bases in the middle. The DNA of the CDR3 is TGTGCCAGCTCCTCGGACTTACTCTTGAGGGAGCAGTACTTC. This sequence encodes CASSSDLLLREQYF.